This T cell receptor (beta chain) was observed in a study of CXCR3-negative and CXCR3-positive naive CD8 T cells. Background on the study: Each library gave roughly 1.5 +/- 0.3 million of 130 million to 150 million TRB reads. Findings and caveats of the study: Post-cryopreservation CXCR3 expression was partly diminished, and the bulk of assays employed fresh PBMCs.

The CDR3 spans 12 residues. Germline values: CDR1 SGHVS, CDR2 FQNEAQ. Sorts performed in triplicate captured hundreds of thousands of cells each from every CD8+ T cell subset. It was by 5' RACE with UMI labels that the TRB cDNA libraries were prepared. With the 5' RACE reads reprocessed, TCRdb shows one record per CDR3 protein and no DNA. The specimen's table records under 45,000 distinct CDR3 sequences. About this clonotype itself: Its antigen is currently unknown.

Sequencing used memory CD8+ T cells from blood. The receptor comes from a human donor in good health. Some clones in this sample may be carry-over from other donors' samples. The rearrangement joins TRBV7-8 to TRBJ2-3; the D call from TCRdb, TRBD1, cannot be confirmed without DNA. The CDR3: CASSPRRDTQYF.